This entry lists 12 T cell receptor beta chains sequenced from one sample in a study of Ad26.COV2.S vaccination and SARS-CoV-2 variants. The sample's treatment: around 19 received Ad26.COV2.S at low or high dose, single or two shots; a few received placebo; per-sample allocation not given. After the first vaccine or placebo injection, samples were drawn on day 63. Sequencing was performed with immunoSEQ multiplex PCR; in TCRdb, only in-frame clones are kept and a portion is missing. The table lists about 350,000 clones, around 89% of them singletons. The input for sequencing was peripheral blood, taken in a trial of Ad26.COV2.S vaccine versus placebo. All receptors derive from a person between 18 and 65 years old who received the Ad26.COV2.S COVID-19 vaccine or a placebo.

The chain couples TRBV4-2 to TRBJ2-2; D is ambiguous. The CDR3 is 15 amino acids. Trimming took off 1 base at V and 3 bases at J, with 9 bases between the two ends. CDR1 LGHNA and CDR2 YNFKEQ come from the germline V gene. DNA for the CDR3: TGTGCCAGCAGCCAAGTGGGGAACTACACCGGGGAGCTGTTTTTT. It translates to CASSQVGNYTGELFF.

The chain recombines TRBV2 with TRBJ1-5; 9 nucleotides line up with TRBD1. After removal of 7 bases from V and 7 bases from J, the junction contained 8 bases not matched to a gene. CDR1 SNHLY and CDR2 FYNNEI come from the germline V gene. The CDR3 is 14 residues long. The CDR3 nucleotides read TGTGCCAGCACGGGACAGGGCATTGGGCAGCCCCAGCATTTT. Residues: CASTGQGIGQPQHF.

This clone was detected only a few times. The chain has TRBV7-9 and TRBJ1-5, with TRBD1 as a possible D gene (5 bases). V lost 0 bases and J 3 bases, leaving 9 bases between the germline ends. The V gene's germline CDR1 is SEHNR and CDR2 FQNEAQ (reference sequence). The CDR3 totals 15 residues. CDR3 sequence reads: CASSLAPGPNQPQHF. In DNA form, the CDR3 reads TGTGCCAGCAGCTTAGCACCGGGACCCAATCAGCCCCAGCATTTT.

In its sample, this clone was seen once. The rearrangement uses TRBV5-1 and TRBJ2-1; tentatively, D is TRBD1 (6 bases). The germline V gene has CDR1 SGHRS and CDR2 YFSETQ. The CDR3 is 14 residues long. V was shortened by 5 bases and J by 2 bases, with 11 bases between the two germline ends. The CDR3 nucleotides read TGCGCCAGCAGACAGGGACCAGCCTACAATGAGCAGTTCTTC. This codes for CASRQGPAYNEQFF.

This clone was seen a few times. The chain has TRBV2 and TRBJ2-2; tentatively, D is TRBD1 (6 bases). V was trimmed by 8 bases and J by 4 bases, leaving 8 bases between them. The germline V gene has CDR1 SNHLY and CDR2 FYNNEI. This CDR3 contains 12 residues. CDR3 region: CASGQTTGELFF. DNA for the CDR3: TGTGCCAGCGGACAGACCACCGGGGAGCTGTTTTTT. The full variable domain, its missing parts supplied by reference TRBV2 and TRBJ2-2, is EPEVTQTPSHQVTQMGQEVILRCVPISNHLYFYWYRQILGQKVEFLVSFYNNEISEKSEIFDDQFSVERPDGSNFTLKIRSTKLEDSAMYFCASGQTTGELFFGEGSRLTVL.

The genes are TRBV19 and TRBJ2-7; 10 positions agree with TRBD1. Losses at the gene ends were 6 bases for V and 6 bases for J; bases not matched to a gene: 5. Germline-derived CDR1 and CDR2 are LNHDA and SQIVND (reference sequence). There are 13 residues in the CDR3. The CDR3 DNA is TGTGCCAGTAGCCCGGGACAGGGGCTCGAGCAGTACTTC. It translates to CASSPGQGLEQYF.

The chain employs TRBV28 and TRBJ1-2; 7 bases align to TRBD1. Germline lookup yields CDR1 MDHEN and CDR2 SYDVKM. This CDR3 is built from 14 residues. V trimming: 3 bases; J trimming: 5 bases; junction bases outside the gene matches: 6. As DNA, the CDR3 is TGTGCCAGCAGTTTCCAGGGGGAGGTATATGGCTACACCTTC. This translates into CASSFQGEVYGYTF.

This clone was recorded only once. This sequence joins TRBV28 and TRBJ2-1; the match to TRBD2 covers 13 bases. The CDR3 is made up of 15 amino acids. The V and J ends lost 7 bases and 9 bases, in that order; junction bases with no gene match: 9. The germline gives CDR1 MDHEN, CDR2 SYDVKM. CDR3 region: CASKSWTSGSIEQFF. The CDR3 DNA sequence: TGTGCCAGCAAGTCCTGGACTAGCGGGAGTATTGAGCAGTTCTTC.

V gene TRBV30 combines with J gene TRBJ1-1; 7 nucleotides match TRBD1. The CDR3 is 14 residues long. The ends lost 8 bases at V and 1 base at J; junction bases unmatched: 10. In germline, CDR1 is GTSNPN, CDR2 SVGIG (reference sequence). The CDR3 DNA sequence: TGTGCCACTAACCGAAGACAGGGGAACACTGAAGCTTTCTTT. As protein: CATNRRQGNTEAFF.

This rearrangement joins TRBV7-2 to TRBJ2-2; D is unresolved. Looked up from germline, CDR1 is SGHTA and CDR2 is FQGNSA. The CDR3 spans 14 residues. V was shortened by 1 base and J by 6 bases, with 9 bases between the two germline ends. The CDR3 reads CASSLVQLAGELFF. The CDR3 nucleotides read TGTGCCAGCAGCTTAGTTCAGCTCGCCGGGGAGCTGTTTTTT.

The J gene is TRBJ2-7, the V gene TRBV5-1; TRBD1 agrees at 7 bases. Germline V gene lookup returns CDR1 SGHRS and CDR2 YFSETQ. Trimming cost V 4 bases and J 4 bases; bases outside gene matches: 8. The CDR3 length is 14 residues. The CDR3 nucleotides read TGCGCCAGCAGCGAACCGGGACAGCCTTACGAGCAGTACTTC. Translation: CASSEPGQPYEQYF.

The chain links TRBV7-8 to TRBJ1-2, with 8 nucleotides matching TRBD1. The V segment lost 5 bases and the J segment 2 bases; nucleotides outside the gene matches: 7. CDR3 length equals 15 residues. Germline V lookup: CDR1 SGHVS, CDR2 FQNEAQ. The CDR3 DNA reads TGTGCCAGCAGCCTACGGACAGGGAGCAACTATGGCTACACCTTC. It is translated as CASSLRTGSNYGYTF.